The T cell receptor beta chain described here comes from a study of cytomegalovirus exposure and HLA in healthy donors. General study points: Specificity for CMV antigens was confirmed in vitro for a few of the CMV-associated chains. It was approximately 160 TCR beta chains that were listed as cytomegalovirus-associated.

The approximately 120-subject validation cohort, separate from the 666-subject first cohort, included the donors. The table came from immunoSEQ multiplex PCR; TCRdb's copy has only in-frame clones and leaves some out. The sample holds about 130,000 clones, 90% to 95% seen once. The trim removed 5 bases at V and 9 bases at J, leaving 16 bases unmatched. Germline CDR1 reads SGHDN; CDR2 reads FVKESK. CDR3 length equals 17 residues. In regard to this clone: Antigen: not known.

The sample was PBMCs. The chain has TRBV14 and TRBJ2-1; 10 nucleotides match TRBD2. The receptor was isolated from a woman between 18 and 29 years old in good health and CMV-seronegative. In DNA, the CDR3 is TGTGCCAGCAGCGTATCCCGCGGGACTAGCGTGTCGAGTGAGCAGTTCTTC. Translation: CASSVSRGTSVSSEQFF.